This T cell receptor (beta chain) was sequenced during a study of radiation and T cells in renal cell carcinoma. Study results and limitations: No pretreatment tumor biopsies were available for baseline clonotypes. From baseline, blood top tumor clonotypes peaked at 2 weeks post-radiation.

The sample's time point: blood 4 weeks post-SBRT, at nephrectomy. Treatment in this sample: 15 Gy SBRT to primary tumor, nephrectomy 4 weeks later. Nephrectomy followed 15 Gy stereotactic body radiation by 4 weeks. This renal cell carcinoma was of the clear cell type. About this clone itself: What it binds is not known.

Some clones are missing from TCRdb's copy, which holds only in-frame ones; the method was immunoSEQ multiplex PCR. Found here are some 100,000 clones, 84% of them singletons; the top ten hold roughly 7.6%. Sample: blood, taken from a patient whose treatment included radiotherapy and nephrectomy. This TCR derives from a man aged 55 to 69 with renal cell carcinoma.

The CDR3 region has the DNA TGTGCCAGCAGTGTCGGGGGCGGCTATGGCTACACCTTC. It codes for CASSVGGGYGYTF. The J gene is TRBJ1-2, the V gene TRBV2; possibly TRBD1 for D (6 bases). Germline CDR1 and CDR2: SNHLY and FYNNEI. Deletions cut 4 bases from V and 4 bases from J, with 10 bases between. The CDR3 has 13 residues.